Included here is one T cell receptor (beta chain) sequence, with context. This CDR3 is 12 amino acids long. Germline values: CDR1 LGHNA, CDR2 YNFKEQ. Trimming shortened V by 1 base and J by 7 bases, and 7 bases separated the two germline ends. Methods used by the authors: The authors estimated nucleated cell counts from reference gene primer amplification. Libraries were prepared by immunoSEQ multiplex PCR; TCRdb keeps only in-frame clonotypes and omits some of them. V and J calls and clone size are given by that table; D and trimming were obtained from the DNA. The top ten hold about 0.7% of the sample, which has 200,000 to 300,000 clones, approximately 88% seen once. These data come from a study of blood T cell repertoires in COVID-19.

This chain links TRBV4-2 with TRBJ1-2; no definite D call. Sample: peripheral blood. This sequence was found in a human donor in a cohort sampled during active COVID-19. The CDR3 sequence is CASSQGSGGYTF. Written as DNA, the CDR3 is TGTGCCAGCAGCCAAGGCAGTGGTGGCTACACCTTC.